These T cell receptor beta chains were read from a single sample in a study of long-term antiretroviral therapy in people with HIV. Some clones are missing from TCRdb's copy, which holds only in-frame ones; the method was immunoSEQ multiplex PCR. This table holds 7,500 to 10,000 clones, approximately 78% found once. This material consisted of unsorted PBMCs, taken 0.7 years after starting antiretroviral therapy. These receptors were obtained from a man aged 35 to 55 with HIV. The CDR3 runs from the conserved cysteine through the conserved F or W. The order of the fields is V gene, CDR3 protein.

TRBV6-1	CASSVTGNEKLFF
TRBV9	CASSVWEGGNEQYF
TRBV6-1	CASSDGDGYNEQFF
TRBV9	CASSPYGSGNEQFF
TRBV7-2	CASSLKADTQYF
TRBV11-2	CASSYLAVGQETQYF
TRBV11-3	CASSLGQGIGTQYF
TRBV29-1	CSVRLADSYEQYF
TRBV5-6	CASSFRGSLYFGEQYF
TRBV7-9	CASSNSGDRGLDTQYF
TRBV7-2	CASSFGTRATDTQYF
TRBV19	CASSIDTQGGGIETQYF
TRBV30	CACTPQRGNYGYTF
TRBV6-6	CASSTTWEQFF
TRBV19	CASRLTELPNEQFF
TRBV7-2	CASSKRPTGPGDSNQPQHF
TRBV7-9	CASTEAFF
TRBV27	CASRTGLAGGPGSKDTQYF
TRBV13	CASRRMGGNQPQHF
TRBV10-3	CAIRGGLYNEQFF
TRBV13	CASSLGGQPQHF
TRBV5-1	CASSDEGQGAGYEQFF
TRBV29-1	CSVLAPESNEQFF
TRBV19	CASTSGTGVFYEQYF
TRBV5-1	CASSLATGWRDGYTF
TRBV9	CASSVDHSGDWMSPHTGELFF
TRBV7-8	CASTLRQGTSGSYEQYF
TRBV5-6	CASSLGRSPQHF
TRBV6-5	CATRGGNYGYTF
TRBV30	CAWSHTGLAEAFF
TRBV6-4	CASSKTGGGGEQFF
TRBV21-1	CASRVRVGYKVHNEKLFF
TRBV5-7	CAGTGTGPSGNTIYF
TRBV4-3	CASSPSRGAKNIQYF
TRBV10-3	CAISESIGTQYF
TRBV2	CASSRDRNTGELFF
TRBV5-5	CASSFLAFRDRRDEQYF
TRBV5-1	CASSLEGGNTGELFF
TRBV6-5	CATRSGVLGQPQHF
TRBV27	CASSLWGGVSYEQYF
TRBV13	CASSSGGRLAVYEQYF
TRBV11-2	CASSWNALPGHPSNQPQHF
TRBV30	CAWRGRGGIGYVLTF
TRBV7-6	CASSLVISGSSSYEQYF
TRBV25-1	CASSDGQGAREQYF
TRBV4-2	CASSQDPVGDSQPQHF
TRBV28	CASSSGVRGTEAFF
TRBV19	CATDRDENTEAFF
TRBV9	CASSVASGRAVGEETQYF
TRBV4-1	CASSQDGGGDGKLFF
TRBV9	CASSVATAGGTDTQYF
TRBV5-6	CASSLRGPGGANVLTF
TRBV28	CASVPPGLAGGGTGELFF
TRBV10-2	CASSLTGTITNYGYTF